These 2 T cell receptor beta chains originate from one sample sequenced in a study of PD-1 blockade in mismatch repair-deficient tumors. No antigen has been assigned to these receptors. Produced via immunoSEQ multiplex PCR; TCRdb's table is partial and in-frame only. This table holds under 9,500 clones, around nine tenths found once. Time point of the sample: approximately 10-day in vitro stimulation with candidate neoantigen peptide 7. Sequencing used cells cultured in vitro, obtained from a patient treated with pembrolizumab. The receptor source for this set is an adult with mismatch repair-deficient cancer.

The chain links TRBV9 to TRBJ2-2, with a weak D call TRBD1 (8 bases). This CDR3 region has 16 residues. Trimming left V 6 bases short and J 4 bases short, with 19 bases between. The germline CDR1 and CDR2 sequences are SGDLS and YYNGEE. CDR3 residues: CASTNREDRATGELFF. DNA for the CDR3: TGTGCCAGCACCAACCGGGAGGACAGGGCCACCGGGGAGCTGTTTTTT.

The J gene is TRBJ2-1, the V gene TRBV20-1; no reliable D call. The CDR3 is made up of 10 amino acids. Trimming removed 1 base at V and 6 bases at J, with 1 base between. Germline CDR1 and CDR2: DFQATT and SNEGSKA (reference sequence). In DNA form, the CDR3 reads TGCAGTGCTAGAGCCAATGAGCAGTTCTTC. This translates into CSARANEQFF.